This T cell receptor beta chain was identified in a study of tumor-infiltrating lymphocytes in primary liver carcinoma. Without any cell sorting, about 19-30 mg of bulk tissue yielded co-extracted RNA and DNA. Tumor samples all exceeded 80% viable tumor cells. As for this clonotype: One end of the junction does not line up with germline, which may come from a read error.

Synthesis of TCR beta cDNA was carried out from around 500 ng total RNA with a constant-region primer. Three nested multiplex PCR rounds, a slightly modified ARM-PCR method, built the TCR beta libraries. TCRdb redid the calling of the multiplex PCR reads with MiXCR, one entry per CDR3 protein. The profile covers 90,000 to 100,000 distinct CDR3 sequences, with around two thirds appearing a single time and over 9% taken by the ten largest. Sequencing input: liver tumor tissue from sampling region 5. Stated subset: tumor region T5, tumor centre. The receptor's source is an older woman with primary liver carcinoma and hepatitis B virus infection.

The CDR3 loop is CSSSLARGNRGEKMFF. The CDR3 DNA is TGCTCCAGCAGCTTAGCCAGGGGGAATCGGGGTGAAAAAATGTTTTTT. V gene TRBV5-1 combines with J gene TRBJ1-4, with 7 bases lining up with TRBD1. CDR1 is SGHRS and CDR2 is YFSETQ in the germline V gene. The CDR3 sequence is 16 residues long.